This T cell receptor (beta chain) was profiled in a study of cytomegalovirus exposure and HLA in healthy donors. The length of the CDR3 is 14 residues. Germline V gives CDR1 MRHNA, CDR2 SNTAGT. The ends were cut back, 4 bases at V and 0 bases at J, with 10 bases in the middle. This clone was counted between two and nine times. Its matching antigen is unknown. Whole-study results and caveats: 87-base-pair reads could not separate some V segments, including TRBV6-2 and TRBV6-3. Immune exposure was documented only through CMV serostatus.

The PCR used 60 Vbeta and 13 Jbeta primers. The repertoire was sequenced with immunoSEQ multiplex PCR; TCRdb's copy has only in-frame clones and lacks some. This sample yields approximately 200,000 clones, of which 70% to 85% are seen a single time; about 0.23% belongs to the top ten. The chain carries TRBV6-4 and TRBJ2-7, with a tentative D call TRBD2 (5 bases). This TCR was recovered from a girl aged 2 to 9 in good health and CMV-seronegative. Sequencing used PBMCs. Written as DNA, the CDR3 is TGTGCCAGCAGTGTGGACTCTCTCTCCTACGAGCAGTACTTC. This encodes CASSVDSLSYEQYF.